This TCR beta chain was captured in a study of OX40 agonist ivuxolimab in advanced cancers. The table came from immunoSEQ multiplex PCR; TCRdb's copy has only in-frame clones and leaves some out. The sample holds about 29,000 clones, 85% to 95% seen once. Enrollment shut out patients with autoimmune disease history or systemic immunosuppression. This CDR3 is built from 13 residues. Trimming shortened V by 7 bases and J by 8 bases, and 17 bases separated the two germline ends. Germline V CDR1 and CDR2: MNHNS, SASEGT. Notes on the study in general: In general, CD8+ T cells held more expanded clones than CD4+ did, on average.

As regards this clone: Its matching antigen is unknown.

This receptor was obtained from an adult with an advanced solid tumor such as melanoma, head and neck, liver or kidney cancer. The V call is TRBV6-1, the J call TRBJ1-2; unclear D gene. The sample consisted of CD4+ or CD8+ T cells sorted from blood, taken in a trial of the OX40 agonist ivuxolimab. CDR3 region: CASTPRSKRGYTF. The CDR3 DNA reads TGTGCCAGCACTCCGAGGTCGAAGCGAGGCTACACCTTC.